This T cell receptor (beta chain) was sequenced for a study of blood T cells in healthy people across ages. Combining a sample-barcoded 5' primer with a J-beta primer mix, a second PCR ran for 7 to 11 cycles. TCRdb reanalysed the 5' RACE reads using MiXCR and keeps one entry per CDR3 protein. The sample comprises hundreds of thousands of distinct CDR3 sequences, about 27% of which are singletons, and roughly 3.5% rests with the top ten. V gave up 3 bases and J gave up 6 bases, with 10 bases separating them. Germline V gene lookup returns CDR1 SGHRS and CDR2 YFSETQ. This CDR3 has 12 residues. A further study also used this sample, focusing on T cells of mothers and their children.

The sample taken for sequencing was blood. The chain joins TRBV5-1 to TRBJ2-7; D possibly corresponds to TRBD1 (5 bases). This receptor was taken from a boy younger than 10 in good health. CDR3 nucleotides: TGCGCCAGCAGCTATGACAGTGCCGAGCAGTACTTC. It codes for CASSYDSAEQYF.